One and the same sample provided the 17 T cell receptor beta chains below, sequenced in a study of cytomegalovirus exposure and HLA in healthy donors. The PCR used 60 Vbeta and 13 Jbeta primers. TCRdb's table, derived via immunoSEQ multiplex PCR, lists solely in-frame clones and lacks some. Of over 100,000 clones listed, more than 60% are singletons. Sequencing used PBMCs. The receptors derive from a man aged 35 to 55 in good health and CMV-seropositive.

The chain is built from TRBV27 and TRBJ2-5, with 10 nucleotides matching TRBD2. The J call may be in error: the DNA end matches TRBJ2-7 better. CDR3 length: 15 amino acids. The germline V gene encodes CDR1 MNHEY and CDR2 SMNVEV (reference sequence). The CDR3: CASVPRASGGYEQYF. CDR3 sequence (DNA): TGTGCCAGCGTCCCGAGGGCTAGCGGGGGTTACGAGCAGTACTTC.

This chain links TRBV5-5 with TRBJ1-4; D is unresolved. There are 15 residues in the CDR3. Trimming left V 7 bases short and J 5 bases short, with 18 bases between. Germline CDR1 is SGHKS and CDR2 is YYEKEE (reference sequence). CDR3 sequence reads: CASQTTGSRNEKLFF. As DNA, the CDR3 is TGTGCCAGCCAGACTACGGGGTCCAGAAATGAAAAACTGTTTTTT.

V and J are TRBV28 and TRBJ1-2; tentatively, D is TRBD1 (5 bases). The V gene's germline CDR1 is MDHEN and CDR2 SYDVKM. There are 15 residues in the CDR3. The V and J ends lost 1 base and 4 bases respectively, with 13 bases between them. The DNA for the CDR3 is TGTGCCAGCAGTTTATTGTCAGGGTTAAGCTATGGCTACACCTTC. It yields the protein CASSLLSGLSYGYTF.

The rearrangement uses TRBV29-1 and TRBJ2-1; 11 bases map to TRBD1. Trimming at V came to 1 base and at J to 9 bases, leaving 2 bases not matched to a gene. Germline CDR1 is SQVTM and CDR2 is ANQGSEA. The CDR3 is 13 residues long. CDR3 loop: CSVEGTGGPEQFF. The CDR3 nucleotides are TGCAGCGTTGAAGGGACAGGGGGCCCTGAGCAGTTCTTC.

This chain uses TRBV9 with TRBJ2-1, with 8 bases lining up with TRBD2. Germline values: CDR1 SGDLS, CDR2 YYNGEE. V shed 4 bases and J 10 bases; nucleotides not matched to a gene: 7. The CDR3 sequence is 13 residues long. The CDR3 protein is CASSYQSGGEQFF. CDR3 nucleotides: TGTGCCAGCAGCTACCAGAGCGGGGGAGAGCAGTTCTTC.

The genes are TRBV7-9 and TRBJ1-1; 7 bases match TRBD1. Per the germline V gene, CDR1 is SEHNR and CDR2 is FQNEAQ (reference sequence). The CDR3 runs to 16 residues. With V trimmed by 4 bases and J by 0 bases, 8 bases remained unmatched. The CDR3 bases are TGTGCCAGCAGCTACGACAGGGATAAGATGAACACTGAAGCTTTCTTT. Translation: CASSYDRDKMNTEAFF.

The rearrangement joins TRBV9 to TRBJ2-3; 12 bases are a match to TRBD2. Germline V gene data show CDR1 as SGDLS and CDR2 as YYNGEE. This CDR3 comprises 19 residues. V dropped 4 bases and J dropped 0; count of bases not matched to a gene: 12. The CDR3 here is CASSTRWTSGAFSTDTQYF. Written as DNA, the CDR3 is TGTGCCAGCAGCACGCGGTGGACTAGCGGGGCTTTTAGCACAGATACGCAGTATTTT. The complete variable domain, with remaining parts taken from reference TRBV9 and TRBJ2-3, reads DSGVTQTPKHLITATGQRVTLRCSPRSGDLSVYWYQQSLDQGLQFLIQYYNGEERAKGNILERFSAQQFPDLHSELNLSSLELGDSALYFCASSTRWTSGAFSTDTQYFGPGTRLTVL.

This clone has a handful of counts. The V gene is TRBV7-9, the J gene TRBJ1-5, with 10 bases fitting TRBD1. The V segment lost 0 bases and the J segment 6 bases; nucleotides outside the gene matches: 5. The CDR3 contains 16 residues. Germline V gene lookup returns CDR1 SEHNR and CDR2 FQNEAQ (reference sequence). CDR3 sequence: CASSLAAGTGVQPQHF. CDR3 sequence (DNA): TGTGCCAGCAGCTTAGCCGCCGGGACAGGGGTTCAGCCCCAGCATTTT.

CDR3 sequence (DNA): TGTGCCAGCAGTTTAATGACAACCCAAGAGACCCAGTACTTC. It translates to CASSLMTTQETQYF. V gene TRBV28 combines with J gene TRBJ2-5, with D uncertain. Trimming stripped 2 bases from V and 1 base from J, with 8 bases between. Germline CDR1 is MDHEN and CDR2 is SYDVKM. The CDR3 covers 14 residues.

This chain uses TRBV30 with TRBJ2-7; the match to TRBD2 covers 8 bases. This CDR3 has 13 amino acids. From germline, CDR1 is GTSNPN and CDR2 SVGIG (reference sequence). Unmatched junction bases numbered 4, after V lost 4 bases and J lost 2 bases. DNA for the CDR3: TGTGCCTGGAATATAGCGGGGACCTACGAGCAGTACTTC. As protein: CAWNIAGTYEQYF.

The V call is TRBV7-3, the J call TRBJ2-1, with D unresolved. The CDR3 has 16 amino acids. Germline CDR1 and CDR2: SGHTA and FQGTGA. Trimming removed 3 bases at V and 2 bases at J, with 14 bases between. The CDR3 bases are TGTGCCAGCAGCTTGGGCCCCCCCGGCCCCTACAATGAGCAGTTCTTC. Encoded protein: CASSLGPPGPYNEQFF. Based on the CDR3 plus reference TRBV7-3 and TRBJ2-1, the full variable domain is GAGVSQTPSNKVTEKGKYVELRCDPISGHTALYWYRQSLGQGPEFLIYFQGTGAADDSGLPNDRFFAVRPEGSVSTLKIQRTERGDSAVYLCASSLGPPGPYNEQFFGPGTRLTVL.

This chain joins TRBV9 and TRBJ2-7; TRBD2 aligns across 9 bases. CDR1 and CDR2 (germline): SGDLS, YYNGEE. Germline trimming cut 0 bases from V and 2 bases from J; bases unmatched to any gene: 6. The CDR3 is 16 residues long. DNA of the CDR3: TGTGCCAGCAGCGTAGAGGCTAGCGGGGCCCCCTACGAGCAGTACTTC. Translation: CASSVEASGAPYEQYF.

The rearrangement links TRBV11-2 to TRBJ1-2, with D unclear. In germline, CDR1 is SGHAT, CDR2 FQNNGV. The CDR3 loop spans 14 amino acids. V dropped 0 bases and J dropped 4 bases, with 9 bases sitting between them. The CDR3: CASSLERGIYGYTF. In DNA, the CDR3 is TGTGCCAGCAGCTTAGAGCGAGGGATCTATGGCTACACCTTC.

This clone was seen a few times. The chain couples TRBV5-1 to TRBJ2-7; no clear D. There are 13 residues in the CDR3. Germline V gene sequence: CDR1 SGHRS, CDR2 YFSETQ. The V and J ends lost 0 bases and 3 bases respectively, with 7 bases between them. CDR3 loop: CASSLAQDYEQYF. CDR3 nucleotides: TGCGCCAGCAGCTTGGCCCAGGACTACGAGCAGTACTTC.

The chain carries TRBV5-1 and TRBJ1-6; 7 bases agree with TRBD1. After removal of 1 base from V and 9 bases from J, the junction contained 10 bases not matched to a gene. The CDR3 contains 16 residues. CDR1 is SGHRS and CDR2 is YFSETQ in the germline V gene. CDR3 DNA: TGCGCCAGCAGCTTGAGAACTCAGGGGGATGGTTCACCCCTCCACTTT. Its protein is CASSLRTQGDGSPLHF.

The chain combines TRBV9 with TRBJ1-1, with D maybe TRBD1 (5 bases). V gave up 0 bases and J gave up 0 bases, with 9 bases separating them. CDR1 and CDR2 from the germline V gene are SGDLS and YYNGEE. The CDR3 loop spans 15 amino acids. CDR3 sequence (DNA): TGTGCCAGCAGCGTAGGGACAAGGGTGAACACTGAAGCTTTCTTT. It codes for CASSVGTRVNTEAFF.

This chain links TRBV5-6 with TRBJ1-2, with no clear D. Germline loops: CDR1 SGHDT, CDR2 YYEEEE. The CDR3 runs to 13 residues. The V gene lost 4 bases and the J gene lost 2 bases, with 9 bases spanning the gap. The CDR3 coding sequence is TGTGCCAGCAGCGAGGACTGGAACTATGGCTACACCTTC. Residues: CASSEDWNYGYTF.